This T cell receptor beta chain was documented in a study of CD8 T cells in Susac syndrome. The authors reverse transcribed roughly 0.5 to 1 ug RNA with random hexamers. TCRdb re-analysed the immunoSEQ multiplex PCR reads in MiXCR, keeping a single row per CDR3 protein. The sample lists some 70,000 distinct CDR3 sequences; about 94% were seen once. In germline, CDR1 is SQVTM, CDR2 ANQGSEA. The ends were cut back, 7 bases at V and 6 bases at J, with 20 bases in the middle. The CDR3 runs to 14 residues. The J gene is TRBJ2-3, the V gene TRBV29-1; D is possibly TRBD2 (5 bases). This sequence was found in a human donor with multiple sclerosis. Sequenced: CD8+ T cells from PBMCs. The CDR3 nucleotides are TGCAGCGCTGCTGAGTTGGAGGCTTGGGATACGCAGTATTTT. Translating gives CSAAELEAWDTQYF.